This T cell receptor beta chain derives from a study of T cells in Graves' hyperthyroidism and ophthalmopathy. Study at large: Peripheral blood sampling occurred at initial diagnosis, before any treatment.

From RNA transcripts, TCR beta CDR3 regions were amplified. A set of HTBI primers served as the primers for a first-round RT-PCR of the TCR CDR3. TCRdb redid the calling of the multiplex PCR reads with MiXCR, one entry per CDR3 protein. The sample holds hundreds of thousands of distinct CDR3 sequences; less than 25% are singletons and the top ten take 30% to 40%. Broader study findings: Blood also showed most of the thyroid clonotypes that were expanded above 0.001.

Germline assignment: CDR1 GTSNPN and CDR2 SVGIG (reference sequence). Deletions cut 8 bases from V and 3 bases from J, with 19 bases between. The CDR3 has 15 amino acids. This clonotype was recorded at least ten times. The antigen is undetermined. The specimen sequenced was blood. This sequence was found in a man younger than 40 with Graves' ophthalmopathy. V is TRBV30 and J is TRBJ2-2, with a possible D match to TRBD1 (6 bases). The CDR3, as DNA: TGTGCCGCCCCAGGGACACCTTTTTACACCGGGGAGCTGTTTTTT. The encoded protein is CAAPGTPFYTGELFF.